This TCR beta chain is from a study of cytomegalovirus exposure and HLA in healthy donors. This CDR3 has 14 residues. V dropped 8 bases and J dropped 0 bases, with 17 bases sitting between them. Germline CDR1 reads GTSNPN; CDR2 reads SVGIG (reference sequence). The PCR made use of 60 Vbeta and 13 Jbeta primers. Profiling relied on immunoSEQ multiplex PCR, and the TCRdb table lists in-frame clones only, not all of them. The sample contains roughly 190,000 clones, roughly 76% of which appear only once. This chain connects TRBV30 to TRBJ2-7; D perhaps matches TRBD2 (7 bases). This TCR was recovered from a middle-aged man in good health and CMV-seropositive. Sequenced input: PBMCs. This CDR3 is CAQTRGGSSYEQYF. Written as DNA, the CDR3 is TGTGCCCAAACCAGGGGAGGGAGCTCCTACGAGCAGTACTTC.